The present TCR beta chain was sequenced within a study of blood T cell repertoires in COVID-19. Study-level information: In each case, the material was cDNA or gDNA derived from T cells, B-cell-depleted T cells, or PBMCs.

V was cut by 4 bases and J by 4 bases, with 11 bases left in between. The CDR3 is made up of 14 amino acids. Germline CDR1 SGHRS, CDR2 YFSETQ. Participants, about 18 to 100 years old, spanned fewer than 30 US areas. Participant-reported clinical history was the basis for cohort assignment. Original handling: Scientists estimated how many nucleated cells there were by amplifying reference gene primers. Clones were read by immunoSEQ multiplex PCR, and TCRdb kept only the in-frame ones, dropping some. V and J calls and clone size are copied from that table; D and trimming were computed from the DNA. The sample includes about 240,000 clones, approximately 90% of them seen just once.

This TCR was recovered from a woman aged 25 to 39 with acute COVID-19. This chain connects TRBV5-1 to TRBJ2-2; D perhaps matches TRBD1 (6 bases). The sequencing sample was made of PBMCs or T cells enriched from blood (not recorded which). CDR3 nucleotides: TGCGCCAGCAGCCTCGGACAGACCACCGGGGAGCTGTTTTTT. Translating it yields CASSLGQTTGELFF.